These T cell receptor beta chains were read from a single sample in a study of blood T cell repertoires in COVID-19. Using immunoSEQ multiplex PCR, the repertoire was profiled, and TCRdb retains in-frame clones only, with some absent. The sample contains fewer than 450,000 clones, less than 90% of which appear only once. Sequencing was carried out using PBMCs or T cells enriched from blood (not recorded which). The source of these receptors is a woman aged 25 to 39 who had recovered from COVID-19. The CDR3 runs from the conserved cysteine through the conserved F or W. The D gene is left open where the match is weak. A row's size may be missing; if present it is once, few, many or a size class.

CDR3aa: CASSSQGAGDEKLFF
CDR3nt: TGTGCCAGCAGTAGCCAGGGGGCCGGAGATGAAAAACTGTTTTTT
d_gene: TRBD1
j_gene: TRBJ1-4
v_gene: TRBV28
abundance: -

CDR3aa: CASSQDLRHAGVSTDTQYF
CDR3nt: TGCGCCAGCAGCCAAGATCTGAGACACGCCGGGGTTAGCACAGATACGCAGTATTTT
d_gene: -
j_gene: TRBJ2-3
v_gene: TRBV4-1
abundance: -

CDR3aa: CASSRTSGREPPDTQYF
CDR3nt: TGTGCCAGCAGCCGGACTAGCGGGCGGGAACCACCAGATACGCAGTATTTT
d_gene: TRBD2
j_gene: TRBJ2-3
v_gene: TRBV7-2
abundance: -

CDR3aa: CASRQGLSSYEQYF
CDR3nt: TGTGCCAGCAGACAGGGGCTAAGCTCCTACGAGCAGTACTTC
d_gene: TRBD1
j_gene: TRBJ2-7
v_gene: TRBV2
abundance: -

CDR3aa: CASSLGGTGHTDTQYF
CDR3nt: TGTGCCAGCAGCTTAGGAGGTACGGGACACACAGATACGCAGTATTTT
d_gene: -
j_gene: TRBJ2-3
v_gene: TRBV7-9
abundance: -

CDR3aa: CATSRDLGASGNTIYF
CDR3nt: TGTGCCACCAGCAGAGATTTGGGGGCCTCTGGAAACACCATATATTTT
d_gene: -
j_gene: TRBJ1-3
v_gene: TRBV15
abundance: -

CDR3aa: CASRVRETQYF
CDR3nt: TGTGCCAGCAGGGTGCGAGAGACCCAGTACTTC
d_gene: -
j_gene: TRBJ2-5
v_gene: TRBV7-9
abundance: -

CDR3aa: CSVGGGNTEAFF
CDR3nt: TGCAGCGTTGGGGGCGGGAACACTGAAGCTTTCTTT
d_gene: -
j_gene: TRBJ1-1
v_gene: TRBV29-1
abundance: -

CDR3aa: CASTPPPQQGQTYNEQFF
CDR3nt: TGTGCCAGCACCCCGCCCCCCCAACAGGGCCAAACCTACAATGAGCAGTTCTTC
d_gene: -
j_gene: TRBJ2-1
v_gene: TRBV28
abundance: -

CDR3aa: CASSFDRDYGYTF
CDR3nt: TGCGCCAGCAGCTTCGACAGGGACTATGGCTACACCTTC
d_gene: TRBD1
j_gene: TRBJ1-2
v_gene: TRBV5-1
abundance: -

CDR3aa: CASSVAGAGNEKLFF
CDR3nt: TGTGCCAGCAGTGTGGCAGGGGCGGGTAATGAAAAACTGTTTTTT
d_gene: -
j_gene: TRBJ1-4
v_gene: TRBV2
abundance: -

CDR3aa: CAISESGTGASGTQYF
CDR3nt: TGTGCCATCAGTGAGTCGGGGACAGGGGCTTCGGGGACCCAGTACTTC
d_gene: TRBD1
j_gene: TRBJ2-5
v_gene: TRBV10-3
abundance: -

CDR3aa: CASKGVTPEAFF
CDR3nt: TGTGCCAGCAAAGGGGTGACCCCTGAAGCTTTCTTT
d_gene: -
j_gene: TRBJ1-1
v_gene: TRBV5-4
abundance: -

CDR3aa: CASSLGTGTGATGELFF
CDR3nt: TGTGCCAGCAGCTTAGGGACCGGGACAGGGGCCACCGGGGAGCTGTTTTTT
d_gene: TRBD1
j_gene: TRBJ2-2
v_gene: TRBV7-9
abundance: -

CDR3aa: CASSVDRGGNSPLHF
CDR3nt: TGTGCCAGTAGTGTGGACAGGGGAGGTAATTCACCCCTCCACTTT
d_gene: TRBD1
j_gene: TRBJ1-6
v_gene: TRBV19
abundance: -

CDR3aa: CASSPRQVQLSEAFF
CDR3nt: TGTGCCAGCAGCCCCCGACAGGTCCAGCTCAGTGAAGCTTTCTTT
d_gene: -
j_gene: TRBJ1-1
v_gene: TRBV5-4
abundance: -

CDR3aa: CASSDRGGGQNYGYTF
CDR3nt: TGCGCCAGCAGTGATAGAGGCGGGGGGCAGAACTATGGCTACACCTTC
d_gene: -
j_gene: TRBJ1-2
v_gene: TRBV10-2
abundance: once

CDR3aa: CASGQRGTEAFF
CDR3nt: TGTGCCAGTGGGCAGCGGGGAACTGAAGCTTTCTTT
d_gene: -
j_gene: TRBJ1-1
v_gene: TRBV19
abundance: -

CDR3aa: CASSLVVIGAEAFF
CDR3nt: TGTGCCAGCAGCTTAGTTGTTATAGGGGCTGAAGCTTTCTTT
d_gene: -
j_gene: TRBJ1-1
v_gene: TRBV11-2
abundance: -

CDR3aa: CSVEYRALNYNEQFF
CDR3nt: TGCAGCGTCGAGTACAGGGCCTTAAACTACAATGAGCAGTTCTTC
d_gene: -
j_gene: TRBJ2-1
v_gene: TRBV29-1
abundance: -

CDR3aa: CASSLPTGENTEAFF
CDR3nt: TGTGCCAGCAGTTTGCCTACAGGGGAGAACACTGAAGCTTTCTTT
d_gene: TRBD1
j_gene: TRBJ1-1
v_gene: TRBV28
abundance: -

CDR3aa: CASSLGQGTPGNTIYF
CDR3nt: TGCGCCAGCAGCTTGGGACAGGGGACGCCTGGAAACACCATATATTTT
d_gene: TRBD1
j_gene: TRBJ1-3
v_gene: TRBV5-1
abundance: once

CDR3aa: CASSLGDPGLTGELFF
CDR3nt: TGTGCCAGCAGCTTAGGCGATCCAGGGCTCACCGGGGAGCTGTTTTTT
d_gene: -
j_gene: TRBJ2-2
v_gene: TRBV7-9
abundance: -

CDR3aa: CASSLGQTGKNEQFF
CDR3nt: TGTGCCAGCAGCTTGGGGCAGACAGGTAAAAATGAGCAGTTCTTC
d_gene: -
j_gene: TRBJ2-1
v_gene: TRBV5-4
abundance: -

CDR3aa: CASSLRRLAGAYEQYF
CDR3nt: TGTGCCAGCAGCCTAAGACGGCTAGCGGGGGCCTACGAGCAGTACTTC
d_gene: TRBD2
j_gene: TRBJ2-7
v_gene: TRBV7-2
abundance: -

CDR3aa: CASSQDSLRQYEQYF
CDR3nt: TGTGCCAGCAGCCAGGACAGCCTCCGCCAGTACGAGCAGTACTTC
d_gene: -
j_gene: TRBJ2-7
v_gene: TRBV7-6
abundance: few

CDR3aa: CASSRGGRNTGELFF
CDR3nt: TGTGCCAGCAGCCGGGGAGGGAGAAACACCGGGGAGCTGTTTTTT
d_gene: TRBD2
j_gene: TRBJ2-2
v_gene: TRBV7-2
abundance: -